The source of this T cell receptor (beta chain) is a study of Ad26.COV2.S vaccination and SARS-CoV-2 variants (TCRdb year 2021). Regarding the study in general: Vaccine-arm donors came from COV1001, a multicentre, randomized, double-blind, placebo-controlled phase I-IIa trial of Ad26.COV2.S in healthy adults. TCRbeta repertoire sequencing was used to assess the specificity and breadth of SARS-CoV-2-reactive T cell receptors after Ad26.COV2.S vaccination. A total of around 32 samples were included in the TCR-sequenced set, comprising some 20 Ad26.COV2.S vaccine recipients, 5 placebo recipients and 8 SARS-CoV-2 convalescent individuals. Dosing of Ad26.COV2.S was intramuscular, at either 5x10^10 or 1x10^11 viral particles, delivered as one shot or as two shots spaced 56 days apart. Throughout the experiments and outcome assessment, investigators stayed blinded to trial group allocation. Trial participants were randomized into five groups of five: low-dose or high-dose Ad26.COV2.S given once or twice, or placebo on both occasions.

Study-wide conclusions, independent of this receptor: The authors noted that total T cell responses may have been underestimated by the TCR breadth and depth analyses. After vaccination, substantial breadth of spike-specific CD8+ and CD4+ T cell responses was reported. The study was not powered to compare responses between vaccine doses or regimens. Ad26.COV2.S recipients had higher spike-specific TCR breadth than placebo recipients (P = 0.0014). Comparable non-spike TCR breadth was observed between vaccine and placebo recipients, consistent with only spike being contained in the vaccine.

TCRbeta CDR3 regions were sequenced with the immunoSEQ Assay. After extraction, genomic DNA underwent amplification by bias-controlled multiplex PCR, followed by high-throughput sequencing. The study's processing was this. To quantify the absolute abundance of every unique TCRbeta CDR3 region, sequences were collapsed and filtered. T cell fraction was estimated by normalizing TCRbeta template counts to usable DNA, which was measured by amplifying reference genes present in all nucleated cells. Repertoire TCRs were annotated as SARS-CoV-2-specific when V gene, CDR3 amino acid sequence and J gene were exactly matched to a known reactive TCR set. The reference SARS-CoV-2 TCR set came from MIRA and was filtered for enrichment in COVID-19-positive ImmuneCODE repertoires, removing public or cross-reactive TCRs. Based on the MIRA antigens, annotated TCRs were further analysed at the level of specific ORF or position within ORF. Depth was the summed frequency of annotated unique rearrangements, while breadth was defined as annotated unique rearrangements over total unique productive rearrangements. Two-sided Wilcoxon rank-sum tests were used to compare TCR breadth between groups. TCRdb took this table from immuneACCESS and kept in-frame rearrangements with V and J called. Such tables lack part of the clones; where checked against another copy, unresolved V genes explain under half of the gap, and the rest is unexplained. V and J calls and clone size are those listed in that table; D and trimming were worked out from the DNA. Present in this sample are around 310,000 clones, roughly nine tenths of which were seen just once. The leading ten clones occupy about 5% of the sample.

V is clipped by 4 bases and J by 4 bases, and the sequence between their germline boundaries is 10 bases long. The CDR3 measures 13 amino acids from cysteine to phenylalanine. Only the CDR3 region is kept as DNA, spanning 39 bases read in frame from base 1. The germline V gene encodes CDR1 SGHNT and CDR2 YENEEA. The treatment or condition tag for this specimen amounts to: 19 received Ad26.COV2.S at low or high dose, single or two shots; 5 received placebo; per-sample allocation not given. Repertoires of vaccine and placebo recipients were sequenced from samples taken on day 63 after the first injection. Cohort 1b enrolled 20 to 30 adults aged 18-55 years at a single site in Boston, USA, between 29 July and 7 August 2020. As a vaccine, Ad26.COV2.S was a replication-incompetent adenovirus type 26 vector that expressed a prefusion-stabilized SARS-CoV-2 spike protein derived from the original Wuhan strain.

With regard to this clone: Its antigen remains unidentified. No quality values exist for individual bases; no much larger clone is one base distant.

Here the chain combines TRBV11-3 and TRBJ1-1; matching of 6 bases hints at TRBD1 as the D gene. The specimen comprised peripheral blood, sampled in a trial of Ad26.COV2.S vaccine versus placebo. This sequence originates from a person aged 18 to 65 who received the Ad26.COV2.S COVID-19 vaccine or a placebo. The sequence in DNA is TGTGCCAGCAGCTCCGAGGGGGGCACTGAAGCTTTCTTT. Its translation is CASSSEGGTEAFF.